This T cell receptor beta chain appears in the sequencing data of a study of T cells after yellow fever vaccination. At the level of the study: Fractions with few cells were prepared using SMART-Seq v4 Ultra Low Input.

TCRdb used MiXCR to reprocess the 5' RACE reads, holding one entry per CDR3 protein. The table has about 630,000 distinct CDR3 sequences, about 12% seen once. CDR1 is LGHDT, CDR2 YNNKEL, per germline (reference sequence). The V gene lost 1 base and the J gene lost 5 bases, with 11 bases spanning the gap. CDR3 length equals 14 residues. V gene TRBV3-1 combines with J gene TRBJ1-1; a possible D gene is TRBD1 (6 bases). This clonotype was obtained from a man younger than 40 who received the YFV17D yellow fever vaccine. Sample: PBMCs, taken on the day of the yellow fever booster vaccination. The CDR3 DNA follows: TGTGCCAGCAGCCAAGGGGGGCACGGGACTGAAGCTTTCTTT. Its protein product is CASSQGGHGTEAFF.